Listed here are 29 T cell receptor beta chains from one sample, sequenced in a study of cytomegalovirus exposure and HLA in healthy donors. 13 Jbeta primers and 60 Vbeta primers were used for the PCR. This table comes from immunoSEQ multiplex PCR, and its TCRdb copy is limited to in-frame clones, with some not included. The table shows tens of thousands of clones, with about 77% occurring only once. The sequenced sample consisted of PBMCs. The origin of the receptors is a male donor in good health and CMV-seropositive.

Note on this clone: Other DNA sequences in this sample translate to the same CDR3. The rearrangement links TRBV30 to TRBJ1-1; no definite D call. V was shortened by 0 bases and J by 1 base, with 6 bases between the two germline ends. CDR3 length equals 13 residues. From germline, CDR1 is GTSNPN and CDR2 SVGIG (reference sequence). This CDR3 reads CAWSVRGNTEAFF. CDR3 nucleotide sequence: TGTGCCTGGAGTGTACGAGGGAACACTGAAGCTTTCTTT.

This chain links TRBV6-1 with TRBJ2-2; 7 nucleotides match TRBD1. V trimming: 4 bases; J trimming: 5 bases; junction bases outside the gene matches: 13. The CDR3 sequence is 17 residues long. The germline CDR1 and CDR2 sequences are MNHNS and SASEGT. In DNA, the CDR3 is TGTGCCAGCAGTGCTACCGAGACAGGGTCTAAAACCGGGGAGCTGTTTTTT. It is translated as CASSATETGSKTGELFF.

DNA for the CDR3: TGTGCCAGCAGCTTAGTTACTAGCGGGAGAGAGACCCAGTACTTC. It yields the protein CASSLVTSGRETQYF. J is TRBJ2-5 and V is TRBV11-2; 11 bases are shared with TRBD2. The CDR3 runs to 15 residues. CDR1 SGHAT and CDR2 FQNNGV come from the germline V gene. V gave up 1 base and J gave up 4 bases; unmatched junction bases: 2.

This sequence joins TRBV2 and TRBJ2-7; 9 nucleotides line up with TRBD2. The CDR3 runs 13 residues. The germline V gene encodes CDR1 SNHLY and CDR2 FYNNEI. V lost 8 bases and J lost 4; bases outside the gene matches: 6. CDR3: CASRGGGGYEQYF. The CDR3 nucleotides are TGTGCCAGCCGCGGGGGGGGCGGGTACGAGCAGTACTTC.

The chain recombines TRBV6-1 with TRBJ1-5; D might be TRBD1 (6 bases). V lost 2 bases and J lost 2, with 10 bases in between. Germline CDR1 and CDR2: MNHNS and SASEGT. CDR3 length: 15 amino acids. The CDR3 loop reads CASSEPGVGNQPQHF. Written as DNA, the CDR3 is TGTGCCAGCAGTGAACCAGGGGTGGGCAATCAGCCCCAGCATTTT.

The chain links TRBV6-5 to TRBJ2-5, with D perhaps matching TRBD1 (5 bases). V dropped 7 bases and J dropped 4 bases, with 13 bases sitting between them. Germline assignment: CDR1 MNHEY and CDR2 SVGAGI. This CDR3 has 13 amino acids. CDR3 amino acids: CASNPGWLETQYF. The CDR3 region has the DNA TGTGCCAGCAACCCAGGGTGGTTAGAGACCCAGTACTTC.

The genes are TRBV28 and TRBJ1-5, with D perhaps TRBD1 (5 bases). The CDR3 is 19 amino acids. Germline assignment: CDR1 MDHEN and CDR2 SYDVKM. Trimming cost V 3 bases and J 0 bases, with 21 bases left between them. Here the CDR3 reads CASSFVLGAGQDSNQPQHF. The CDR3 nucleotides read TGTGCCAGCAGTTTTGTCCTAGGGGCAGGGCAAGATAGCAATCAGCCCCAGCATTTT.

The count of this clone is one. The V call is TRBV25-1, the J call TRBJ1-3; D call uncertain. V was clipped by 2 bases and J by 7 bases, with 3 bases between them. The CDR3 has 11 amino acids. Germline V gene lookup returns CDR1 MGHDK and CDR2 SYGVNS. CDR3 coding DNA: TGTGCCAGCAGTGAAACTAACACCATATATTTT. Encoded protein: CASSETNTIYF.

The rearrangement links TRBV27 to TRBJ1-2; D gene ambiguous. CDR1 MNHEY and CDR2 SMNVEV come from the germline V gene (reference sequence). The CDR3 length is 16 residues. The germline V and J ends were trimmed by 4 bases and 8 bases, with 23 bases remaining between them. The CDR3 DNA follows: TGTGCCAGCAGTTCCGTCTTCGGACCGGGAACGGAGGGCTACACCTTC. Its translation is CASSSVFGPGTEGYTF.

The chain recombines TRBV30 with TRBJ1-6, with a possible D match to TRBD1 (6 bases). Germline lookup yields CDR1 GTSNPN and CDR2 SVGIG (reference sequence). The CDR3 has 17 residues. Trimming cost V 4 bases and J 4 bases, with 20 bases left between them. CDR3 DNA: TGTGCCTGGATTCCCGACAGGACCTCAAGGTATAATTCACCCCTCCACTTT. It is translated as CAWIPDRTSRYNSPLHF.

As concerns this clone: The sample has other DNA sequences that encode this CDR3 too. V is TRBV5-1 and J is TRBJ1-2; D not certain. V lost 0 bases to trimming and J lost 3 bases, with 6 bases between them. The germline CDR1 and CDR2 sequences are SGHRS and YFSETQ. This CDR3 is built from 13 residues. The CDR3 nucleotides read TGCGCCAGCAGCTTGGACCGGGACTATGGCTACACCTTC. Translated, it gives CASSLDRDYGYTF. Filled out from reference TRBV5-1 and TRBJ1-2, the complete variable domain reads KAGVTQTPRYLIKTRGQQVTLSCSPISGHRSVSWYQQTPGQGLQFLFEYFSETQRNKGNFPGRFSGRQFSNSRSEMNVSTLELGDSALYLCASSLDRDYGYTFGSGTRLTVV.

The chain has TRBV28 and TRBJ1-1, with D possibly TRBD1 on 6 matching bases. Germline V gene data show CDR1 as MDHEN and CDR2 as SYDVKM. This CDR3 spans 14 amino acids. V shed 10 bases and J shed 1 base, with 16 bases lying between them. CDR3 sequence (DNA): TGTGCCACCACTCTCCAACAGGGGAACACTGAAGCTTTCTTT. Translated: CATTLQQGNTEAFF.

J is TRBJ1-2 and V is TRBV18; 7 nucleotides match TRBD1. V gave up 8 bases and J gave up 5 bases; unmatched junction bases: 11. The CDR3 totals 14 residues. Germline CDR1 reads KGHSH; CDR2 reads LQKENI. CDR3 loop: CASRPTDRAYGYTF. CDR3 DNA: TGTGCCAGCCGCCCCACTGACAGGGCTTATGGCTACACCTTC.

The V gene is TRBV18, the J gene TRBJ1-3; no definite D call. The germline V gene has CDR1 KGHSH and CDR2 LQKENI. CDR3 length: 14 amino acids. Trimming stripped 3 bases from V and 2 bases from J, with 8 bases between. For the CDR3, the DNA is TGTGCCAGCTCACCGACTAGCGCTGGAAACACCATATATTTT. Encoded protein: CASSPTSAGNTIYF. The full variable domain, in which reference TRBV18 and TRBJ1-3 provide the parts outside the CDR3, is NAGVMQNPRHLVRRRGQEARLRCSPMKGHSHVYWYRQLPEEGLKFMVYLQKENIIDESGMPKERFSAEFPKEGPSILRIQQVVRGDSAAYFCASSPTSAGNTIYFGEGSWLTVV.

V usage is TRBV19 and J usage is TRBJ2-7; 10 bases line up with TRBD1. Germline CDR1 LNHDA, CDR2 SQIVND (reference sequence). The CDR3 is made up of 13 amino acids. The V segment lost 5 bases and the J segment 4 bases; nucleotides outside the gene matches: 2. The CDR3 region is CASSLDRGYEQYF. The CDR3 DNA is TGTGCCAGTAGTTTGGACAGGGGGTACGAGCAGTACTTC.

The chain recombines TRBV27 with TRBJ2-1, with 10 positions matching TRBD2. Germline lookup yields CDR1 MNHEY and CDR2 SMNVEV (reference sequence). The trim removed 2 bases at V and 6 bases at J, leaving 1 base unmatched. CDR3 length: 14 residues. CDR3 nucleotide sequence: TGTGCCAGCAGTTTACGGACTAGCGGCAATGAGCAGTTCTTC. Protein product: CASSLRTSGNEQFF.

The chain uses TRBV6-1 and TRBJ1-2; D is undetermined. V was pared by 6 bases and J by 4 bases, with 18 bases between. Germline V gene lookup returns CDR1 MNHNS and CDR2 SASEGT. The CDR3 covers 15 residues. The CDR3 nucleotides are TGTGCCAGCAGAGATTCGTCTGAGAGGAGCTATGGCTACACCTTC. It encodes CASRDSSERSYGYTF.

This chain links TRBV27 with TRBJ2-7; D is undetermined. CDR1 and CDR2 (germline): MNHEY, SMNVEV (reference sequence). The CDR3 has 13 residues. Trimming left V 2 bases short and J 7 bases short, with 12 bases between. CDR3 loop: CASSLVQLGEQYF. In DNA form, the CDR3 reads TGTGCCAGCAGTTTAGTACAGCTTGGGGAGCAGTACTTC.

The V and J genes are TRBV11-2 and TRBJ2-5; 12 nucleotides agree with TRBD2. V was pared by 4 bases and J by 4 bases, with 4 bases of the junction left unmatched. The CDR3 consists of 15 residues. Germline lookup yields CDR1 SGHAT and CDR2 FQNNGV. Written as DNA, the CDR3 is TGTGCCAGCAGCTCGACTAGCGGGAGCGGAGAGACCCAGTACTTC. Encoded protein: CASSSTSGSGETQYF.

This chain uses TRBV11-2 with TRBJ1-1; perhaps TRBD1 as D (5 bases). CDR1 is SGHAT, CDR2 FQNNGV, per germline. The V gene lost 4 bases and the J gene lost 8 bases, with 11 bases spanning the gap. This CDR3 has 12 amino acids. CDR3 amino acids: CASSSLRTEAFF. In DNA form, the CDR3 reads TGTGCCAGCAGCTCCTTGAGGACAGAAGCTTTCTTT.

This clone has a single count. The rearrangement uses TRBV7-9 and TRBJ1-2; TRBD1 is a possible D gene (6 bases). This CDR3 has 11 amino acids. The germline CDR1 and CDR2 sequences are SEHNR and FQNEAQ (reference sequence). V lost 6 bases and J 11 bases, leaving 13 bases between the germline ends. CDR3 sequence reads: CASRSDREYTF. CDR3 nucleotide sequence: TGTGCCAGCAGGTCGGACAGAGAGTACACCTTC.

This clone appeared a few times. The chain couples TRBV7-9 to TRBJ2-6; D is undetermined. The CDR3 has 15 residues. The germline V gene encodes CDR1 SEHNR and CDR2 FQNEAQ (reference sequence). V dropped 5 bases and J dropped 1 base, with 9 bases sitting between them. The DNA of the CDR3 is TGTGCCAGCAGCCTCAGTGAATCTGGGGCCAACGTCCTGACTTTC. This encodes CASSLSESGANVLTF.

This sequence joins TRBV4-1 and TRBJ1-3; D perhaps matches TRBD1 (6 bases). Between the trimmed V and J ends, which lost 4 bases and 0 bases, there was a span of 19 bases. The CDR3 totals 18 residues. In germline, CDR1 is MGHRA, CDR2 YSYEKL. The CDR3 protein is CASSPSVQGITSGNTIYF. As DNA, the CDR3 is TGCGCCAGCAGCCCGTCGGTTCAGGGGATAACCTCTGGAAACACCATATATTTT.

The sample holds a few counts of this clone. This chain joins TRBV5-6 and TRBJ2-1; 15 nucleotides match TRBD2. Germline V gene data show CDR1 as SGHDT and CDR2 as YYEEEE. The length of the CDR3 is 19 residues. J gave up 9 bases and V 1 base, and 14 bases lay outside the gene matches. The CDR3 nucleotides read TGTGCCAGCAGCTTGATAGGGTTCCTAAGGACTAGCGGGAGGGTTGAGCAGTTCTTC. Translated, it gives CASSLIGFLRTSGRVEQFF. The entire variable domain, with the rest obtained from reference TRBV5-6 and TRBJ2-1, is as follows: DAGVTQSPTHLIKTRGQQVTLRCSPKSGHDTVSWYQQALGQGPQFIFQYYEEEERQRGNFPDRFSGHQFPNYSSELNVNALLLGDSALYLCASSLIGFLRTSGRVEQFFGPGTRLTVL.

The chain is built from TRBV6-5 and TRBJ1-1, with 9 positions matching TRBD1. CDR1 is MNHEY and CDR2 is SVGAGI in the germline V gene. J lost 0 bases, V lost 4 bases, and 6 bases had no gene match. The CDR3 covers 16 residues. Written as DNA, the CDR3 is TGTGCCAGCAGTTTCGCCGGGACAGGGTTGAACACTGAAGCTTTCTTT. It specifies CASSFAGTGLNTEAFF.

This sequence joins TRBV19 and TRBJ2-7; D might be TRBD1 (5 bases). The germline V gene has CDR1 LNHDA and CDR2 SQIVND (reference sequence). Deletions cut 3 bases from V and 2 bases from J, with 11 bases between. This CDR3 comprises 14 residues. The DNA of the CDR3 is TGTGCCAGTAGTATTCGGGCAGGGCCCTACGAGCAGTACTTC. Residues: CASSIRAGPYEQYF.

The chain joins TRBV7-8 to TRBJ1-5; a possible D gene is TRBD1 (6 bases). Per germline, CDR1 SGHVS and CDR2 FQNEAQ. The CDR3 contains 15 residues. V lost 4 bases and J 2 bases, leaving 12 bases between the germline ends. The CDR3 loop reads CASSSDRSGNQPQHF. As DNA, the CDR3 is TGTGCCAGCAGCTCGGACAGATCGGGCAATCAGCCCCAGCATTTT. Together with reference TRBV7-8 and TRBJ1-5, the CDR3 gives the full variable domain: GAGVSQSPRYKVAKRGQDVALRCDPISGHVSLFWYQQALGQGPEFLTYFQNEAQLDKSGLPSDRFFAERPEGSVSTLKIQRTQQEDSAVYLCASSSDRSGNQPQHFGDGTRLSIL.

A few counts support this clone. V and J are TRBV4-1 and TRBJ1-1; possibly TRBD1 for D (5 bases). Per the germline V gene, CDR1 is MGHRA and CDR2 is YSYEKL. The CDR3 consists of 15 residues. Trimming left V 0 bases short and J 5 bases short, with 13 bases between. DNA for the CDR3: TGCGCCAGCAGCCAAGACGCCAGGGAGGGGACTGAAGCTTTCTTT. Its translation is CASSQDAREGTEAFF.

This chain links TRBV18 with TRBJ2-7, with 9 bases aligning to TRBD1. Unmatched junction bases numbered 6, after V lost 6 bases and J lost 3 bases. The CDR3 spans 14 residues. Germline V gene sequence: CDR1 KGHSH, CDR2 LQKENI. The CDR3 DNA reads TGTGCCAGCTCTTGGGACAGGGAAAACTACGAGCAGTACTTC. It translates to CASSWDRENYEQYF. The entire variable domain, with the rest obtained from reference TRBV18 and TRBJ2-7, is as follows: NAGVMQNPRHLVRRRGQEARLRCSPMKGHSHVYWYRQLPEEGLKFMVYLQKENIIDESGMPKERFSAEFPKEGPSILRIQQVVRGDSAAYFCASSWDRENYEQYFGPGTRLTVT.